This record covers a single TCR beta chain. The CDR3 sequence is 12 residues long. Trimming pared 2 bases from V and 6 bases from J, leaving 9 bases between. Germline CDR1 reads SGHNT; CDR2 reads YYREEE (reference sequence). The data originate from a study of T cell changes during pregnancy in multiple sclerosis. Assay: immunoSEQ multiplex PCR; the TCRdb copy retains only in-frame clones and omits some. The sample holds tens of thousands of clones; around 92% are singletons and the top ten take roughly 0.98%. The receptor comes from a female donor with multiple sclerosis, enrolled in a pregnancy study. This chain links TRBV5-4 with TRBJ2-7, with D possibly being TRBD2 (5 bases). Material: peripheral blood, obtained after pregnancy. The CDR3 coding sequence is TGTGCCAGCAGCTTCGGTGGGAGCGAGCAGTACTTC. As protein: CASSFGGSEQYF.